These 3 T cell receptor beta chains were all obtained from the same sample, sequenced in a study of molecular identifiers for immune sequencing clone quantification. TCRdb ran MiXCR on the PCR reads and lists one entry per CDR3 protein. The sample lists around 470,000 distinct CDR3 sequences; 20% to 25% were seen once. What was sequenced was naive CD8+ T cells from blood, with Jurkat cell RNA spiked in. Documented subset: FACS-sorted CD8+CD4-CCR7+CD45RA+ naive T cells. The receptors derive from a human donor in good health. Some libraries in this study had Jurkat cell RNA spiked in.

Points on this clonotype: Germline is not matched at one junction end, which may reflect a read error. This sequence joins TRBV28 and TRBJ2-7, with 10 bases lining up with TRBD2. CDR3 length: 16 residues. The germline gives CDR1 MDHEN, CDR2 SYDVKM. CDR3 DNA: TGTGTCAGCAGTTCGAGACTAGCGGGCCCCTCCTACGAGCAGTACTTC. Protein product: CVSSSRLAGPSYEQYF.

This clonotype was observed once. One base away lies a much larger clone, so this may be a sequencing read error. The CDR3, as DNA: TGTGCTAGTGGTGTCGGGACTACCGAGCAGTTCTTC. It yields the protein CASGVGTTEQFF. The V gene is TRBV12-5, the J gene TRBJ2-1; 7 nucleotides agree with TRBD2. CDR1 and CDR2 from the germline V gene are LGHNT and FRNRAP. This CDR3 contains 12 residues. With 5 bases clipped from V and 10 bases from J, the junction kept 5 bases outside the gene matches.

The V call is TRBV12-2, the J call TRBJ1-5. TRBV12-2 is a pseudogene. CDR3 length: 16 residues. The CDR3 is CASLPTRKTSNQPQHF. The DNA of the CDR3 is TGTGCAAGTCTCCCCACGAGGAAGACTAGCAATCAGCCCCAGCATTTT.